This T cell receptor beta chain comes out of a study of CD8+ T cells in alopecia areata. The study, taken as a whole, reports: Relative to mice, TCR sharing across patients was less clear, a difference possibly HLA-related. Scalp lesions, especially in alopecia totalis/universalis, had higher clonality than normal scalp.

The CDR3 has 11 amino acids. Germline CDR1 SNHLY, CDR2 FYNNEI. The V and J ends lost 7 bases and 6 bases respectively, with 7 bases between them. A FACSAria was used to sort CD4+ and CD8+ T cells. These cells came from PBMCs. A note on this clone: The antigen is undetermined.

Extraction of RNA preceded its reverse transcription into cDNA, which served as the sequencing template. Sequenced by immunoSEQ multiplex PCR; TCRdb stores in-frame clones only, minus some. The data show under 40,000 clones, approximately 58% seen once. The material sequenced was NKG2D-high CD8+ T cells sorted from blood. V and J are TRBV2 and TRBJ2-1; TRBD2 is a possible D gene (6 bases). This clonotype originated in a human donor with alopecia areata. Here the CDR3 reads CASIGGNEQFF. For the CDR3, the DNA is TGTGCCAGCATCGGGGGCAATGAGCAGTTCTTC.